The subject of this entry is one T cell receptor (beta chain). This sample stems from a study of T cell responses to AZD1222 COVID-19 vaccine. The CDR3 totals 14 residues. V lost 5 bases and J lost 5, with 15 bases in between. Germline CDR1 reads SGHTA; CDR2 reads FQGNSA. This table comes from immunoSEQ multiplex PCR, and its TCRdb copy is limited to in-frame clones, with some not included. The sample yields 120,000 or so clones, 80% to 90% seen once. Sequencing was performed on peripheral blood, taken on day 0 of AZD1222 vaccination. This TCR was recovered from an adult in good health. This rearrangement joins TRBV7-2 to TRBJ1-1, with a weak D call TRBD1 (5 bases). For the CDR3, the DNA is TGTGCCAGCAGCCCAAGGGGAGATCGAACTGAAGCTTTCTTT. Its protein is CASSPRGDRTEAFF. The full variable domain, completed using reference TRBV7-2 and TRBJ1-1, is GAGVSQSPSNKVTEKGKDVELRCDPISGHTALYWYRQSLGQGLEFLIYFQGNSAPDKSGLPSDRFSAERTGGSVSTLTIQRTQQEDSAVYLCASSPRGDRTEAFFGQGTRLTVV.